A single T cell receptor beta chain is shown here with its context. The entry originates in a study of T cell changes during pregnancy in multiple sclerosis. Generated by immunoSEQ multiplex PCR, the TCRdb table keeps only in-frame clones and is missing some. This repertoire shows 90,000 to 120,000 clones, approximately 90% found once; its top ten account for less than 4.5%. Trimming stripped 6 bases from V and 8 bases from J, with 23 bases between. There are 17 residues in the CDR3. Germline-derived CDR1 and CDR2 are LNHNV and YYDKDF (reference sequence). Sequencing used peripheral blood, obtained after pregnancy. This receptor was taken from a female donor with multiple sclerosis, enrolled in a pregnancy study. This chain uses TRBV15 with TRBJ1-6; unclear D gene. The CDR3 DNA sequence: TGTGCCACCAGTTCAGGTGGCGGGTCTAGATATTATTCACCCCTCCACTTT. Translating gives CATSSGGGSRYYSPLHF.